A selection of T cell receptor beta chains follows, all from one sample in a study of vaccination effects on CD4 cells after COVID-19. For these receptors, no antigen is known. Sequenced by immunoSEQ multiplex PCR; TCRdb stores in-frame clones only, minus some. Of under 40,000 clones in the sample, approximately 82% were seen once. Source: CD4+ T cells from PBMCs cultured with HCoV-NL63 spike peptides, taken after COVID-19 vaccination. The receptors shown here come from a human donor who received a COVID-19 vaccine. Some clones in this sample may be carry-over from other donors' samples. CDR3s include the opening cysteine and the closing phenylalanine or tryptophan. A D gene is named only where the DNA matches it firmly. Size is stated for part of the rows, as once, few or many counts, or as a class when the clone is expanded.

>.|TRBV5-4|.|TRBJ1-6|16
TGTGCCAGCAGCTTGGAAGGCCGCTCCTATAATTCACCCCTCCACTTT
CASSLEGRSYNSPLHF
>.|TRBV27|once|TRBJ1-6|13
TGTGCCAGCAGTTTAAACCCTAATTCACCCCTCCACTTT
CASSLNPNSPLHF
>TRBD1|TRBV19|.|TRBJ2-5|14
TGTGCCAGTAAGCCCCCAGGGGGCATTGAGACCCAGTACTTC
CASKPPGGIETQYF
>.|TRBV5-1|.|TRBJ2-2|16
TGCGCCAGCAGCCCATCCGGGACCCCGAACACCGGGGAGCTGTTTTTT
CASSPSGTPNTGELFF
>.|TRBV5-4|.|TRBJ2-2|16
TGTGCCAGCAGCTTGCCTCTCCAGGGGGGGGCCGGGGAGCTGTTTTTT
CASSLPLQGGAGELFF
>.|TRBV12-3/TRBV12-4|.|TRBJ1-2|13
TGTGCCAGCAGTTTAGGAGCAGGGTATGGCTACACCTTC
CASSLGAGYGYTF
>.|TRBV7-3|.|TRBJ1-1|13
TGTGCCAGCAGCTTTTCAGGCGACACTGAAGCTTTCTTT
CASSFSGDTEAFF
>.|TRBV15|.|TRBJ1-1|15
TGTGCCACCAGCAGAGAGTTGAGTCTGTACACTGAAGCTTTCTTT
CATSRELSLYTEAFF
>.|TRBV2|few|TRBJ1-6|13
TGTGCCAGCCGGGCCCAAGCCGATTCACCCCTCCACTTT
CASRAQADSPLHF
>TRBD2|TRBV24-1|.|TRBJ2-1|16
TGTGCCACCAGTGATTTGGGAATCCCGGGAGGCGATGAGCAGTTCTTC
CATSDLGIPGGDEQFF
>TRBD1|TRBV5-4|.|TRBJ2-1|15
TGTGCCAGCAGACCGGGACAGTCGGGGTCGAATGAGCAGTTCTTC
CASRPGQSGSNEQFF
>.|TRBV19|few|TRBJ1-1|16
TGTGCCAGTAGTAGGGACGGACATGTTACTAACACTGAAGCTTTCTTT
CASSRDGHVTNTEAFF
>.|TRBV12-3/TRBV12-4|.|TRBJ1-2|13
TGTGCCAGCAGTTTTCTCAGAAGCGGGGGCTACACCTTC
CASSFLRSGGYTF
>.|TRBV6-5|.|TRBJ1-5|15
TGTGCCAGCTTCAATACAGGGAACAGCAATCAGCCCCAGCATTTT
CASFNTGNSNQPQHF
>.|TRBV5-1|.|TRBJ1-1|14
TGCGCCAGCAGCTTGGATCAGGGGAGGACTGAAGCTTTCTTT
CASSLDQGRTEAFF
>.|TRBV3-1/TRBV3-2|.|TRBJ2-5|13
TGTGCCAGCAAGCGAACTAATCAAGAGACCCAGTACTTC
CASKRTNQETQYF
>TRBD1|TRBV5-4|once|TRBJ2-5|16
TGTGCCAGCAGCACTGGGGACAGGGGGAACCAAGAGACCCAGTACTTC
CASSTGDRGNQETQYF
>TRBD1|TRBV24-1|.|TRBJ2-1|15
TGTGCCACCAGTGAGCCCCGGACAGGGGTCAATGAGCAGTTCTTC
CATSEPRTGVNEQFF
>.|TRBV19|.|TRBJ2-1|14
TGTGCCAGTGGGGCAGTCTATTCCTACAATGAGCAGTTCTTC
CASGAVYSYNEQFF
>.|TRBV7-9|few|TRBJ2-2|13
TGTGCCAGCAGCTCTGGCAATCTCGGGGAGCTGTTTTTT
CASSSGNLGELFF
>.|TRBV6-6|once|TRBJ2-3|14
TGTGCCAGCAGTTATTTGGCCAGCCCAGATACGCAGTATTTT
CASSYLASPDTQYF
>.|TRBV4-2|.|TRBJ2-3|14
TGTGCCAGCAGCCAAGATCGCGTCTCAGATACGCAGTATTTT
CASSQDRVSDTQYF
>TRBD1|TRBV30|.|TRBJ1-1|14
TGTGCCTGGAGTATCGGGACAGGCAACACTGAAGCTTTCTTT
CAWSIGTGNTEAFF
>TRBD1|TRBV2|once|TRBJ1-5|15
TGTGCCAGCAGATCAGGGGGAGGGAATCGACAGCCCCAGCATTTT
CASRSGGGNRQPQHF
>TRBD1|TRBV9|.|TRBJ2-5|14
TGTGCCAGCAGCGTGGGACAGGTCCAAGAGACCCAGTACTTC
CASSVGQVQETQYF
>.|TRBV28|.|TRBJ2-6|13
TGTGCCAGCCGTCCCTCTGGGGCCAACGTCCTGACTTTC
CASRPSGANVLTF
>.|TRBV3-1/TRBV3-2|.|TRBJ2-4|15
TGTGCCAGCAGCCCCACAGGGCTAGCCAAAAACATTCAGTACTTC
CASSPTGLAKNIQYF
>.|TRBV3-1/TRBV3-2|.|TRBJ1-1|13
TGTGCCAGCGGTCAGGGTACAGTCACTGAAGCTTTCTTT
CASGQGTVTEAFF
>.|TRBV10-2|once|TRBJ2-4|15
TGCGCCAGCAGTAAAGGACAGCTAGCCAAAAACATTCAGTACTTC
CASSKGQLAKNIQYF
>.|TRBV4-1|.|TRBJ2-3|16
TGCGCCAGCAGCCAAGAAGCGGGCATAAGCACAGATACGCAGTATTTT
CASSQEAGISTDTQYF
>TRBD1|TRBV27|.|TRBJ2-6|16
TGTGCCAGCAGGGGACAGGGGAGGTCTGGGGCCAACGTCCTGACTTTC
CASRGQGRSGANVLTF
>.|TRBV21-1|.|TRBJ2-3|16
TGTGCCAGCAGCGGAACCGGGACAGGGGTAACAGATACGCAGTATTTT
CASSGTGTGVTDTQYF
>.|TRBV5-1|.|TRBJ2-1|15
TGCGCCAGCAGCTTGAAGGGAGGGGGGATGGATGAGCAGTTCTTC
CASSLKGGGMDEQFF